The sequence of this T cell receptor beta chain was determined in a study of cytotoxic CD8 clonotypes in ibrutinib-treated CLL. Overall study findings and caveats: Having risen at ibrutinib response, clonality had fallen back toward baseline by progression.

The method was immunoSEQ multiplex PCR; TCRdb's version includes in-frame clones alone and lacks a portion of them. The sample lists approximately 57,000 clones, around 60% occurring once. As for this clone: Antigen: not known.

Deletions cut 6 bases from V and 1 base from J, with 9 bases between. This CDR3 has 13 residues. The germline V gene encodes CDR1 SGHNT and CDR2 YENEEA. The sequencing used PBMCs, collected after 24 months of ibrutinib treatment. This chain links TRBV11-3 with TRBJ1-1, with a tentative D call TRBD1 (6 bases). The receptor was derived from a human donor with chronic lymphocytic leukemia. CDR3 amino acids: CASRAGANTEAFF. DNA of the CDR3: TGTGCCAGCAGGGCGGGGGCGAACACTGAAGCTTTCTTT.